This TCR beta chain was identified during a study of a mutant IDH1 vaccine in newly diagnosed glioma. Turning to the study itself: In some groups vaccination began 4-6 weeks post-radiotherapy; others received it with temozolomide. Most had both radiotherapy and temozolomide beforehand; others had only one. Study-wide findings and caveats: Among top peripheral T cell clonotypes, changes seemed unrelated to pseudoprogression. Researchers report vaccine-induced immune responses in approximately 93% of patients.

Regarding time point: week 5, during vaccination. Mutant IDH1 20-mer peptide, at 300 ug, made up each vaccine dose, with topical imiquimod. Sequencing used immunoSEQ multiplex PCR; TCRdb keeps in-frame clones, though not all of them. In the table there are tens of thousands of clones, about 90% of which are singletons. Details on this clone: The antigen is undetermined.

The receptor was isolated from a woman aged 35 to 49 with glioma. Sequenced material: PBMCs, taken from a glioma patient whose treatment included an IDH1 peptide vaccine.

The CDR3, as DNA: TGCGCCAGCAGCCTGGTACCCGGACAGAGGGTTATATATTTT. Its translation is CASSLVPGQRVIYF. The genes are TRBV5-1 and TRBJ1-3; a possible D gene is TRBD1 (6 bases). V was shortened by 4 bases and J by 13 bases, with 21 bases between the two germline ends. Germline-derived CDR1 and CDR2 are SGHRS and YFSETQ. The CDR3 covers 14 residues.